This passage covers 29 T cell receptor beta chains from one sample sequenced in a study of HIV-infected patients and healthy controls. TCRdb processed the 5' RACE reads anew with MiXCR; each CDR3 protein has one entry. Of about 64,000 distinct CDR3 sequences listed, 19% are singletons. Sample: CD4+ T cells from blood. Receptor source: a human donor in good health.

This clonotype was counted at least ten times. The chain recombines TRBV20-1 with TRBJ2-1; 7 nucleotides agree with TRBD2. The CDR3 sequence is 14 residues long. Germline-derived CDR1 and CDR2 are DFQATT and SNEGSKA (reference sequence). V was clipped by 3 bases and J by 8 bases; unmatched bases: 10. CDR3 amino acids: CSARVGGSRDEQFF. The CDR3 coding sequence is TGCAGTGCTAGGGTGGGGGGGTCAAGGGATGAGCAGTTCTTC.

This clonotype has only a few counts. The chain uses TRBV6-5 and TRBJ1-1; 10 nucleotides match TRBD1. V gave up 4 bases and J gave up 5 bases; unmatched junction bases: 4. This CDR3 spans 14 amino acids. CDR1 and CDR2 from the germline V gene are MNHEY and SVGAGI. The CDR3 DNA sequence: TGTGCCAGCAGTTTCCGGGGACAGGGGACTGAAGCTTTCTTT. Protein sequence: CASSFRGQGTEAFF.

The chain recombines TRBV7-2 with TRBJ2-7, with 10 bases that match TRBD1. The trim removed 1 base at V and 4 bases at J, leaving 10 bases unmatched. The CDR3 spans 17 residues. CDR1 and CDR2 from the germline V gene are SGHTA and FQGNSA. The CDR3 region is CASSLGPTWTGGYEQYF. In nucleotides, the CDR3 is TGTGCCAGCAGCTTAGGCCCTACCTGGACAGGGGGATACGAGCAGTACTTC.

The gene calls are TRBV12-3 or TRBV12-4 and TRBJ1-6; 8 nucleotides align to TRBD1. V shed 0 bases and J 13 bases; nucleotides not matched to a gene: 8. CDR3 length: 15 residues. CDR3 residues: CASSLALGTGFPLHF. CDR3 sequence (DNA): TGTGCCAGCAGTTTAGCGCTGGGGACAGGATTTCCCCTCCACTTT.

This chain connects TRBV20-1 to TRBJ2-2; 8 bases align to TRBD2. Germline values: CDR1 DFQATT, CDR2 SNEGSKA (reference sequence). This CDR3 comprises 19 residues. V shed 0 bases and J 4 bases; nucleotides not matched to a gene: 16. The CDR3 sequence is CSARDRITSGSFGTGELFF. The DNA for the CDR3 is TGCAGTGCTAGAGACCGGATTACTAGCGGCTCCTTTGGCACCGGGGAGCTGTTTTTT.

This clonotype was seen a handful of times. V usage is TRBV6-5 and J usage is TRBJ1-5; 9 bases fit TRBD1. CDR1 is MNHEY, CDR2 SVGAGI, per germline. V shed 5 bases and J 3 bases; nucleotides not matched to a gene: 11. CDR3 length equals 17 residues. The CDR3 here is CASSPGTGWRINQPQHF. The DNA for the CDR3 is TGTGCCAGCAGTCCCGGGACAGGGTGGCGGATCAATCAGCCCCAGCATTTT.

This clonotype was seen repeatedly, ten times or more. The V call is TRBV29-1, the J call TRBJ2-2; perhaps TRBD1 as D (5 bases). CDR3 size: 14 residues. V dropped 6 bases and J dropped 0 bases, with 11 bases sitting between them. The germline V gene encodes CDR1 SQVTM and CDR2 ANQGSEA. The CDR3 sequence is CSVTGNANTGELFF. As DNA, the CDR3 is TGCAGCGTCACAGGAAACGCGAACACCGGGGAGCTGTTTTTT.

This clonotype was detected many times. V usage is TRBV20-1 and J usage is TRBJ2-1; the D gene is possibly TRBD2 (6 bases). Trimming took off 3 bases at V and 10 bases at J, with 16 bases between the two ends. This CDR3 contains 13 residues. Looked up from germline, CDR1 is DFQATT and CDR2 is SNEGSKA (reference sequence). The CDR3 DNA follows: TGCAGTGCTAGCGGTCGGGGGATTGGGGAGCAGTTCTTC. As protein: CSASGRGIGEQFF.

This clonotype has a count of ten or more. V and J are TRBV7-2 and TRBJ2-6, with TRBD2 identical over 7 bases. The CDR3 runs to 17 residues. Germline V CDR1 and CDR2: SGHTA, FQGNSA. Trimming removed 2 bases from V and 0 bases from J; junction bases left unmatched: 4. The CDR3 sequence is CASSLSTGGSGANVLTF. In DNA form, the CDR3 reads TGTGCCAGCAGCTTATCAACGGGGGGCTCTGGGGCCAACGTCCTGACTTTC.

This clonotype was recorded many times. CDR3 in DNA: TGTGCCAGCAGTTACGCCCAGGGGAGGGAGACCCAGTACTTC. Translation: CASSYAQGRETQYF. V and J are TRBV6-5 and TRBJ2-5, with D perhaps assigned TRBD1 or TRBD2 (6 bases each). Germline V gene sequence: CDR1 MNHEY, CDR2 SVGAGI. V was clipped by 2 bases and J by 5 bases, with 12 bases between them. CDR3 size: 14 residues.

This clonotype turned up a few times. V gene TRBV14 combines with J gene TRBJ2-5; D may be TRBD1 (5 bases). The CDR3 extends over 14 amino acids. The V gene's germline CDR1 is SGHDN and CDR2 FVKESK. V shed 1 base and J shed 5 bases, with 11 bases lying between them. The CDR3 bases are TGTGCCAGCAGCCAAGTTCGACAGAGCGAGACCCAGTACTTC. Translated, it gives CASSQVRQSETQYF.

This sequence joins TRBV6-6 and TRBJ2-7, with TRBD1 as a possible D gene (6 bases). The V gene lost 4 bases and the J gene lost 6 bases, with 19 bases spanning the gap. Germline values: CDR1 MNHNY, CDR2 SVGAGI (reference sequence). The CDR3 extends over 15 amino acids. CDR3 DNA sequence: TGTGCCAGCAGTTTACAGGGATCTGGGGTCCCCGAGCAGTACTTC. The encoded protein is CASSLQGSGVPEQYF.

This clonotype was observed a handful of times. J is TRBJ1-5 and V is TRBV2; 8 bases match TRBD1. V shed 3 bases, J shed 6 bases, and the junction held 10 bases outside the gene matches. Looked up from germline, CDR1 is SNHLY and CDR2 is FYNNEI. The CDR3 is 16 residues long. The CDR3 loop reads CASSDNRGIRPQPQHF. CDR3 nucleotide sequence: TGTGCCAGCAGTGATAACAGGGGGATCCGGCCTCAGCCCCAGCATTTT. The whole variable domain, filled in from reference TRBV2 and TRBJ1-5, reads EPEVTQTPSHQVTQMGQEVILRCVPISNHLYFYWYRQILGQKVEFLVSFYNNEISEKSEIFDDQFSVERPDGSNFTLKIRSTKLEDSAMYFCASSDNRGIRPQPQHFGDGTRLSIL.

The J gene is TRBJ1-5, the V gene TRBV19; the D gene is possibly TRBD1 (5 bases). The germline CDR1 and CDR2 sequences are LNHDA and SQIVND (reference sequence). V was trimmed by 6 bases and J by 0 bases, leaving 12 bases between them. The CDR3 length is 15 residues. The DNA for the CDR3 is TGTGCCAGTAGATCCGGGACTTATAGCAATCAGCCCCAGCATTTT. Protein: CASRSGTYSNQPQHF.

The chain joins TRBV25-1 to TRBJ1-1, with D hard to call. V dropped 3 bases and J dropped 1 base, with 3 bases sitting between them. In germline, CDR1 is MGHDK, CDR2 SYGVNS. This CDR3 contains 12 residues. CDR3 loop: CASSEWNTEAFF. The CDR3, as DNA: TGTGCCAGCAGTGAGTGGAACACTGAAGCTTTCTTT.

This clonotype showed up just a few times. The chain couples TRBV5-4 to TRBJ2-1; 9 positions match TRBD2. The length of the CDR3 is 15 residues. CDR1 SGHNT and CDR2 YYREEE come from the germline V gene (reference sequence). The V and J ends lost 1 base and 9 bases, in that order; junction bases with no gene match: 8. CDR3 sequence: CASSLWRGGSVEQFF. The CDR3 DNA reads as TGTGCCAGCAGCTTGTGGCGGGGGGGCTCGGTTGAGCAGTTCTTC.

The rearrangement uses TRBV4-2 and TRBJ1-1; no clear D. The CDR3 sequence is 13 residues long. V lost 0 bases and J 5 bases, leaving 7 bases between the germline ends. CDR1 is LGHNA and CDR2 is YNFKEQ in the germline V gene. CDR3 sequence: CASSQEVGTEAFF. CDR3 bases: TGTGCCAGCAGCCAAGAAGTCGGGACTGAAGCTTTCTTT.

The rearrangement joins TRBV5-1 to TRBJ2-1, with 7 bases that match TRBD1. With V trimmed by 8 bases and J by 3 bases, 8 bases remained unmatched. The CDR3 totals 14 residues. Germline V gene sequence: CDR1 SGHRS, CDR2 YFSETQ. The CDR3 is CARIRGFYYNEQFF. The CDR3 region has the DNA TGCGCCAGGATCAGGGGGTTTTACTACAATGAGCAGTTCTTC. The whole variable domain, filled in from reference TRBV5-1 and TRBJ2-1, reads KAGVTQTPRYLIKTRGQQVTLSCSPISGHRSVSWYQQTPGQGLQFLFEYFSETQRNKGNFPGRFSGRQFSNSRSEMNVSTLELGDSALYLCARIRGFYYNEQFFGPGTRLTVL.

The CDR3 loop is CASSSPGPPSGANVLTF. CDR3 bases: TGTGCCAGCAGTAGTCCGGGACCGCCCTCTGGGGCCAACGTCCTGACTTTC. The chain employs TRBV12-3 or TRBV12-4 and TRBJ2-6; the D call may be TRBD1 or TRBD2 (5 bases each). The CDR3 is 17 amino acids. V lost 5 bases and J lost 0, with 14 bases in between.

This clonotype was detected many times. The rearrangement links TRBV7-2 to TRBJ1-1; maybe TRBD1 (6 bases). The CDR3 extends over 17 amino acids. Trimming shortened V by 1 base and J by 0 bases, and 15 bases separated the two germline ends. Germline-derived CDR1 and CDR2 are SGHTA and FQGNSA. The CDR3: CASSLERSGAMNTEAFF. CDR3 bases: TGTGCCAGCAGCTTAGAGCGTTCGGGGGCGATGAACACTGAAGCTTTCTTT.

This chain uses TRBV5-1 with TRBJ1-6; 10 positions match TRBD1. CDR3 length: 16 amino acids. V gave up 4 bases and J gave up 8 bases; unmatched junction bases: 9. The V gene's germline CDR1 is SGHRS and CDR2 YFSETQ. CDR3: CASSPKVGQGYSPLHF. DNA for the CDR3: TGCGCCAGCAGCCCCAAAGTGGGACAGGGGTATTCACCCCTCCACTTT.

The table lists this clonotype with a few counts. The J gene is TRBJ1-4, the V gene TRBV4-2, with 7 bases aligning to TRBD1. CDR1 is LGHNA, CDR2 YNFKEQ, per germline. J lost 8 bases, V lost 0 bases, and 9 bases had no gene match. The CDR3 runs to 16 residues. This CDR3 reads CASSQDFGQGEEKLFF. CDR3 sequence (DNA): TGTGCCAGCAGCCAAGATTTTGGGCAGGGGGAAGAAAAACTGTTTTTT.

The chain links TRBV19 to TRBJ1-2, with 10 bases fitting TRBD1. Germline trimming cut 3 bases from V and 8 bases from J; bases unmatched to any gene: 6. Germline V CDR1 and CDR2: LNHDA, SQIVND (reference sequence). This CDR3 is built from 14 residues. The CDR3 reads CASSIGQGDSGYTF. The CDR3 coding sequence is TGTGCCAGTAGTATTGGACAGGGGGACAGCGGCTACACCTTC.

Many counts were recorded for this clonotype. The chain is built from TRBV4-1 and TRBJ1-1; TRBD1 is a possible D gene (5 bases). With 0 bases removed from V and 4 bases from J, the gap between germline ends came to 9 bases. CDR1 and CDR2 from the germline V gene are MGHRA and YSYEKL. There are 14 residues in the CDR3. The CDR3 sequence: CASSQDAGPTEAFF. The CDR3 region has the DNA TGCGCCAGCAGCCAAGACGCAGGGCCCACTGAAGCTTTCTTT.

In its sample, this clonotype was seen many times. The J gene is TRBJ1-2, the V gene TRBV6-5, with D possibly TRBD1 on 5 matching bases. Germline CDR1 and CDR2: MNHEY and SVGAGI. V was cut by 6 bases and J by 7 bases, with 21 bases left in between. CDR3 length equals 15 residues. The CDR3 coding sequence is TGTGCCAGCAGCTTCCGGGACCCCGGATGGGCTGGCTACACCTTC. Amino acids: CASSFRDPGWAGYTF.

This chain joins TRBV7-9 and TRBJ2-6; TRBD1 matches at 12 bases. The CDR3 is 18 residues long. Germline CDR1 SEHNR, CDR2 FQNEAQ (reference sequence). V lost 2 bases to trimming and J lost 2 bases; unmatched junction nucleotides: 4. CDR3 coding DNA: TGTGCCAGCAGCTTAATCGGGACAGGGGGCACTGGGGCCAACGTCCTGACTTTC. It specifies CASSLIGTGGTGANVLTF.

The J gene is TRBJ2-1, the V gene TRBV3-1; TRBD2 agrees at 11 bases. J lost 6 bases, V lost 1 base, and 5 bases had no gene match. Germline values: CDR1 LGHDT, CDR2 YNNKEL (reference sequence). The CDR3 has 16 amino acids. CDR3 sequence reads: CASSQGGTSGVNEQFF. The CDR3 DNA is TGTGCCAGCAGCCAAGGTGGGACTAGCGGAGTCAATGAGCAGTTCTTC.

This clonotype has a count of ten or more. The gene calls are TRBV7-6 and TRBJ2-1, with a tentative D call TRBD1 (5 bases). V was trimmed by 0 bases and J by 7 bases, leaving 16 bases between them. The CDR3 extends over 16 amino acids. Germline V gives CDR1 SGHVS, CDR2 FNYEAQ. The CDR3 bases are TGTGCCAGCAGCTTAGCGGTGGGTCAGGGCCGGAATGAGCAGTTCTTC. It is translated as CASSLAVGQGRNEQFF.

Only a few counts were recorded for this clonotype. The chain links TRBV7-9 to TRBJ2-5; TRBD1 is a possible D gene (6 bases). The CDR3 is 15 residues long. Germline V gene sequence: CDR1 SEHNR, CDR2 FQNEAQ (reference sequence). With 4 bases removed from V and 2 bases from J, the gap between germline ends came to 14 bases. The CDR3 DNA reads TGTGCCAGCAGCTCATACAGGGTTGGGCAAGAGACCCAGTACTTC. Translating it yields CASSSYRVGQETQYF.